The next 26 T cell receptor beta chains were all read from a single sample in a study of blood T cell repertoires in COVID-19. Measured with immunoSEQ multiplex PCR; TCRdb has only the in-frame clones, and not every one. The sample yields 150,000 to 200,000 clones, about 85% seen once. What was sequenced was peripheral blood. Source of these receptors: a woman between 65 and 79 years old with COVID-19, enrolled during active disease.

This rearrangement joins TRBV23-1 to TRBJ2-7, with D perhaps TRBD1 (5 bases). TRBV23-1 is an open reading frame whose function is uncertain. V was cut by 7 bases and J by 4 bases, with 5 bases left in between. This CDR3 comprises 10 residues. This CDR3 reads CASKGYEQYV. The DNA for the CDR3 is TGCGCCAGCAAGGGGTACGAGCAGTACGTC.

This sequence joins TRBV27 and TRBJ2-5; a weak D match, TRBD1 (6 bases). V lost 6 bases and J 0 bases, leaving 20 bases between the germline ends. From germline, CDR1 is MNHEY and CDR2 SMNVEV (reference sequence). The CDR3 length is 17 residues. The CDR3 nucleotides are TGTGCCAGCAGCAAGCGAGTCGGGACAAATTACCAAGAGACCCAGTACTTC. Protein: CASSKRVGTNYQETQYF.

The CDR3 reads CASSSFDQPQHF. CDR3 bases: TGTGCCAGCAGTTCGTTCGATCAGCCCCAGCATTTT. V usage is TRBV28 and J usage is TRBJ1-5; D unclear. Trimming removed 4 bases at V and 5 bases at J, with 6 bases between. The CDR3 is made up of 12 amino acids. The germline gives CDR1 MDHEN, CDR2 SYDVKM.

The chain employs TRBV11-2 and TRBJ1-3; tentatively, D is TRBD1 (5 bases). The germline V gene encodes CDR1 SGHAT and CDR2 FQNNGV. V was trimmed by 2 bases and J by 2 bases, leaving 16 bases between them. The CDR3 consists of 17 residues. The CDR3: CASSLPWAGLPGNTIYF. CDR3 coding DNA: TGTGCCAGCAGCTTACCCTGGGCAGGGCTACCTGGAAACACCATATATTTT.

J is TRBJ2-7 and V is TRBV2; D might be TRBD2 (7 bases). The V end lost 7 bases, the J end lost 4 bases, and 17 bases lay between the germline ends. The CDR3 spans 14 residues. Germline V gene sequence: CDR1 SNHLY, CDR2 FYNNEI. The CDR3: CASKRGGGPYEQYF. CDR3 sequence (DNA): TGTGCCAGCAAGAGGGGGGGAGGCCCTTACGAGCAGTACTTC.

The rearrangement joins TRBV24-1 to TRBJ2-5; D gene uncertain. Trimming stripped 12 bases from V and 5 bases from J, with 18 bases between. Germline lookup yields CDR1 KGHDR and CDR2 SFDVKD. This CDR3 is 13 amino acids long. The chain's CDR3 is CASPSESHETQYF. In DNA form, the CDR3 reads TGTGCCTCCCCGTCCGAGAGCCATGAGACCCAGTACTTC.

The rearrangement links TRBV7-8 to TRBJ1-5; no clear D gene. Trimming shortened V by 2 bases and J by 1 base, and 9 bases separated the two germline ends. CDR1 is SGHVS and CDR2 is FQNEAQ in the germline V gene. The CDR3 runs 15 residues. The CDR3 DNA follows: TGTGCCAGCAGCTTAACGGAGGGCAGCAATCAGCCCCAGCATTTT. Translating it yields CASSLTEGSNQPQHF. Supplemented by reference TRBV7-8 and TRBJ1-5, the full variable domain reads GAGVSQSPRYKVAKRGQDVALRCDPISGHVSLFWYQQALGQGPEFLTYFQNEAQLDKSGLPSDRFFAERPEGSVSTLKIQRTQQEDSAVYLCASSLTEGSNQPQHFGDGTRLSIL.

This chain connects TRBV1 to TRBJ1-2. TRBV1 represents a pseudogene. The CDR3 extends over 14 amino acids. The CDR3 nucleotides read TGCACCAGCAGGAATTGGCGGCAGTCCTATGGCTACACCTTC. Translation gives CTSRNWRQSYGYTF.

This clone showed up just a few times. This sequence joins TRBV29-1 and TRBJ2-7, with D maybe TRBD1 (6 bases). The CDR3 loop spans 12 amino acids. V shed 4 bases and J shed 4 bases, with 11 bases lying between them. Germline loops: CDR1 SQVTM, CDR2 ANQGSEA. The CDR3 DNA follows: TGCAGCGTTGCGCAGGGGCGGTACGAGCAGTACTTC. Its protein product is CSVAQGRYEQYF.

The chain links TRBV7-9 to TRBJ2-7; 10 bases line up with TRBD1. V trimming: 5 bases; J trimming: 2 bases; junction bases outside the gene matches: 3. There are 14 residues in the CDR3. Germline lookup yields CDR1 SEHNR and CDR2 FQNEAQ (reference sequence). The CDR3 nucleotides are TGTGCCAGCAGCGTAGGACAGGGGGCCTACGAGCAGTACTTC. Translation: CASSVGQGAYEQYF.

CDR3 nucleotides: TGTGCCAGCATTGCGGCGGGAGGGCAATCCGGGGAGCTGTTTTTT. Translating it yields CASIAAGGQSGELFF. The rearrangement uses TRBV2 and TRBJ2-2; TRBD2 matches 9 bases. Unmatched junction bases numbered 9, after V lost 7 bases and J lost 6 bases. This CDR3 comprises 15 residues. From germline, CDR1 is SNHLY and CDR2 FYNNEI.

This chain joins TRBV7-6 and TRBJ2-7; possible D gene TRBD2, 5 bases. Germline V gene sequence: CDR1 SGHVS, CDR2 FNYEAQ. Trimming left V 2 bases short and J 7 bases short, with 18 bases between. This CDR3 spans 15 amino acids. This CDR3 is CASSLLALTPWEQYF. The CDR3 region has the DNA TGTGCCAGCAGCTTACTAGCTCTTACACCGTGGGAGCAGTACTTC.

The rearrangement uses TRBV27 and TRBJ2-2; TRBD1 matches 9 bases. This CDR3 spans 15 amino acids. Trimming removed 5 bases from V and 7 bases from J; junction bases left unmatched: 8. Germline values: CDR1 MNHEY, CDR2 SMNVEV (reference sequence). The CDR3: CASSRLGTGIGELFF. For the CDR3, the DNA is TGTGCCAGCAGTCGTCTCGGGACAGGGATCGGGGAGCTGTTTTTT.

The chain employs TRBV5-8 and TRBJ1-6; no firm D call. Germline V CDR1 and CDR2: SGHTS, YDEGEE. The CDR3 consists of 15 residues. V lost 4 bases, J lost 6 bases, and 14 bases lay in between. CDR3 protein: CASSPWESGNSPLHF. CDR3 coding DNA: TGTGCCAGCAGCCCCTGGGAGTCGGGTAATTCACCCCTCCACTTT.

In DNA form, the CDR3 reads TGCGCCAGCACCGAGGGATTTCAGGTAGACGGCTACACCTTC. It translates to CASTEGFQVDGYTF. The rearrangement links TRBV5-1 to TRBJ1-2; no firm D call. The CDR3 spans 14 residues. The germline gives CDR1 SGHRS, CDR2 YFSETQ. Trimming stripped 6 bases from V and 8 bases from J, with 20 bases between.

The chain uses TRBV29-1 and TRBJ2-1, with a weak D call TRBD2 (6 bases). V lost 2 bases to trimming and J lost 9 bases, with 17 bases between them. Germline-derived CDR1 and CDR2 are SQVTM and ANQGSEA. CDR3 length: 14 amino acids. CDR3 sequence reads: CSVERREGSSEQFF. In nucleotides, the CDR3 is TGCAGCGTTGAAAGGCGGGAAGGTAGCAGTGAGCAGTTCTTC.

The rearrangement joins TRBV29-1 to TRBJ2-3, with 7 positions matching TRBD2. The CDR3 spans 15 residues. CDR1 SQVTM and CDR2 ANQGSEA come from the germline V gene. After removal of 0 bases from V and 4 bases from J, the junction contained 7 bases not matched to a gene. CDR3 DNA: TGCAGCGTTGAAGATCCGACGGGAGGCTCAGATACGCAGTATTTT. Translation gives CSVEDPTGGSDTQYF.

This clone appeared once. The rearrangement uses TRBV28 and TRBJ2-1; weak D call: TRBD2 (6 bases). In germline, CDR1 is MDHEN, CDR2 SYDVKM. Deletions cut 8 bases from V and 1 base from J, with 9 bases between. The length of the CDR3 is 13 residues. CDR3 coding DNA: TGTGCCAGCGCGGGGAGTTCCTACAATGAGCAGTTCTTC. It translates to CASAGSSYNEQFF. Full variable domain (outside the CDR3, taken from reference TRBV28 and TRBJ2-1): DVKVTQSSRYLVKRTGEKVFLECVQDMDHENMFWYRQDPGLGLRLIYFSYDVKMKEKGDIPEGYSVSREKKERFSLILESASTNQTSMYLCASAGSSYNEQFFGPGTRLTVL.

The chain couples TRBV7-9 to TRBJ1-5; TRBD1 is a possible D gene (5 bases). This CDR3 spans 16 amino acids. V gave up 6 bases and J gave up 2 bases, with 17 bases separating them. Germline V CDR1 and CDR2: SEHNR, FQNEAQ (reference sequence). CDR3 nucleotides: TGTGCCAGCAGTCCCCTGCAAGTAGGGGGCAATCAGCCCCAGCATTTT. Encoded protein: CASSPLQVGGNQPQHF. Looking up the rest from reference TRBV7-9 and TRBJ1-5 gives the full variable domain: DTGVSQNPRHKITKRGQNVTFRCDPISEHNRLYWYRQTLGQGPEFLTYFQNEAQLEKSRLLSDRFSAERPKGSFSTLEIQRTEQGDSAMYLCASSPLQVGGNQPQHFGDGTRLSIL.

This chain connects TRBV27 to TRBJ2-1; 7 positions match TRBD1. After removal of 2 bases from V and 9 bases from J, the junction contained 13 bases not matched to a gene. The germline gives CDR1 MNHEY, CDR2 SMNVEV (reference sequence). This CDR3 is 16 amino acids long. CDR3 protein: CASSLSSAGGRGEQFF. Here the CDR3 DNA reads TGTGCCAGCAGTTTAAGTTCGGCAGGGGGTAGGGGTGAGCAGTTCTTC.

The chain uses TRBV5-4 and TRBJ1-1; no definite D call. The CDR3 is 18 residues long. Per germline, CDR1 SGHNT and CDR2 YYREEE (reference sequence). Trimming cost V 4 bases and J 0 bases, with 22 bases left between them. CDR3 amino acids: CASSAEVAVQNLNTEAFF. For the CDR3, the DNA is TGTGCCAGCAGCGCCGAGGTAGCAGTCCAAAACTTGAACACTGAAGCTTTCTTT.

The chain links TRBV2 to TRBJ1-6; tentative D call: TRBD1 (5 bases). V lost 3 bases to trimming and J lost 7 bases, with 13 bases between them. CDR1 is SNHLY and CDR2 is FYNNEI in the germline V gene. CDR3 length equals 15 residues. DNA of the CDR3: TGTGCCAGCAGTGATATGGGAAGGGGCAATTCACCCCTCCACTTT. It is translated as CASSDMGRGNSPLHF. The full variable domain, in which reference TRBV2 and TRBJ1-6 provide the parts outside the CDR3, is EPEVTQTPSHQVTQMGQEVILRCVPISNHLYFYWYRQILGQKVEFLVSFYNNEISEKSEIFDDQFSVERPDGSNFTLKIRSTKLEDSAMYFCASSDMGRGNSPLHFGNGTRLTVT.

The gene calls are TRBV7-2 and TRBJ2-5; no reliable D call. Looked up from germline, CDR1 is SGHTA and CDR2 is FQGNSA. CDR3 length: 12 amino acids. Trimming cost V 4 bases and J 5 bases, with 8 bases left between them. The CDR3 region is CASSSTLETQYF. DNA for the CDR3: TGTGCCAGCAGCTCCACTCTCGAGACCCAGTACTTC.

The genes are TRBV28 and TRBJ1-5; D remains unclear. The CDR3 runs to 13 residues. Trimming stripped 6 bases from V and 7 bases from J, with 13 bases between. Germline CDR1 is MDHEN and CDR2 is SYDVKM. The DNA of the CDR3 is TGTGCCAGCAGGCTGAGTTCTCCCCAGCCCCAGCATTTT. It yields the protein CASRLSSPQPQHF.

V usage is TRBV6-5 and J usage is TRBJ2-2, with 9 bases that match TRBD1. V was clipped by 9 bases and J by 7 bases; unmatched bases: 9. The CDR3 loop spans 14 amino acids. Germline CDR1 MNHEY, CDR2 SVGAGI. The CDR3 region is CASSVTGGIGELFF. The CDR3 DNA follows: TGTGCCAGTTCTGTTACAGGGGGCATCGGGGAGCTGTTTTTT.

This clone appeared a few times. The V call is TRBV10-2, the J call TRBJ2-2; maybe TRBD1 (5 bases). Per the germline V gene, CDR1 is WSHSY and CDR2 is SAAADI. V lost 7 bases and J lost 0, with 9 bases in between. This CDR3 is built from 14 residues. The CDR3 sequence: CASKGAANTGELFF. The CDR3 DNA follows: TGCGCCAGCAAAGGGGCAGCGAACACCGGGGAGCTGTTTTTT.